This TCR beta chain is drawn from a study of T cell responses to AZD1222 COVID-19 vaccine. Notes on the study in general: Unmutated variant regions reportedly attract nearly half of all spike-specific TCRs. The sample set comprised mostly white British donors with more females, and clonal diversity was possibly underestimated.

Comment on this clone: Its matching antigen is unknown.

Germline assignment: CDR1 SGHTA and CDR2 FQGNSA. The CDR3 is 14 amino acids. The ends were cut back, 5 bases at V and 0 bases at J, with 8 bases in the middle. Clones were read by immunoSEQ multiplex PCR, and TCRdb kept only the in-frame ones, dropping some. The sample gives 150,000 or so clones, approximately 90% of which show up once; under 2% is in the top ten. The TCR was taken from an adult in good health. Sequencing was performed on peripheral blood, taken on day 0 of AZD1222 vaccination. The chain links TRBV7-2 to TRBJ1-3; D is uncertain. The CDR3 DNA follows: TGTGCCAGCAGCGAAGCCCTCTCTGGAAACACCATATATTTT. Encoded protein: CASSEALSGNTIYF.